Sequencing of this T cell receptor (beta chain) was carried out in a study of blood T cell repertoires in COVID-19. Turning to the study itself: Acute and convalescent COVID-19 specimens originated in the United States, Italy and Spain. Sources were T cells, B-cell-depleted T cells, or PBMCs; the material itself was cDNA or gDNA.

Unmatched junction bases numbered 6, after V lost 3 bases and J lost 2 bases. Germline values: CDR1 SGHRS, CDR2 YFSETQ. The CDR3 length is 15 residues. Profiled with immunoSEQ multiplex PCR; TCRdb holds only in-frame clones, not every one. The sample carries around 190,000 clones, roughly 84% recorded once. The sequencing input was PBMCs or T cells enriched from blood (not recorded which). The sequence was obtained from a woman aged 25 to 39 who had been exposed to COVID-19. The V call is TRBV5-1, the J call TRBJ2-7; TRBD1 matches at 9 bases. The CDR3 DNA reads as TGCGCCAGCAGCTCTCCGGGGACAGGGCCCTACGAGCAGTACTTC. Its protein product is CASSSPGTGPYEQYF.